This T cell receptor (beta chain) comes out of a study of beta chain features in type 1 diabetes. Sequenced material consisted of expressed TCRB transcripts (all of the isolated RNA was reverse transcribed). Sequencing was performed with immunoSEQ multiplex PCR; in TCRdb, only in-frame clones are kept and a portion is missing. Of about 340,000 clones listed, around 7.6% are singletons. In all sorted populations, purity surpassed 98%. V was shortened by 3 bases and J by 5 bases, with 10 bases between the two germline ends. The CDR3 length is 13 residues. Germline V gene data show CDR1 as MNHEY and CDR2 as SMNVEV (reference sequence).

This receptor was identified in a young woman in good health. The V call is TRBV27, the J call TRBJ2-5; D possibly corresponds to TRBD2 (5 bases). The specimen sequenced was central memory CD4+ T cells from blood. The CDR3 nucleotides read TGTGCCAGCAGTTTCGGTCCGGGGGAGACCCAGTACTTC. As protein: CASSFGPGETQYF.